This T cell receptor beta chain is drawn from a study of CD8+ T cells in alopecia areata. Study-wide context: Treated patients were given 5 to 10 mg oral tofacitinib twice daily.

The CDR3 covers 13 residues. Germline-derived CDR1 and CDR2 are SGHRS and YFSETQ. Trimming pared 2 bases from V and 1 base from J, leaving 6 bases between. Of note for this clone: Other nucleotide sequences from this sample produce the same CDR3.

The sequencing template was cDNA reverse transcribed from extracted RNA. Assay used: immunoSEQ multiplex PCR; TCRdb lists only in-frame clones, some missing. The table records under 200,000 clones, roughly 60% of them present only once. Described treatment: oral pan-JAK inhibitor, 5-10 mg twice daily. PBMCs yielded sorted CD4+ and CD8+ T cells. This specimen consisted of CD4+ T cells sorted from blood, obtained at week 24, from a patient treated with tofacitinib. The chain recombines TRBV5-1 with TRBJ2-5; the D is unclear. The TCR sequence derives from a human donor with alopecia areata. For the CDR3, the DNA is TGCGCCAGCAGCTTATCGCCCCAAGAGACCCAGTACTTC. Translation: CASSLSPQETQYF.